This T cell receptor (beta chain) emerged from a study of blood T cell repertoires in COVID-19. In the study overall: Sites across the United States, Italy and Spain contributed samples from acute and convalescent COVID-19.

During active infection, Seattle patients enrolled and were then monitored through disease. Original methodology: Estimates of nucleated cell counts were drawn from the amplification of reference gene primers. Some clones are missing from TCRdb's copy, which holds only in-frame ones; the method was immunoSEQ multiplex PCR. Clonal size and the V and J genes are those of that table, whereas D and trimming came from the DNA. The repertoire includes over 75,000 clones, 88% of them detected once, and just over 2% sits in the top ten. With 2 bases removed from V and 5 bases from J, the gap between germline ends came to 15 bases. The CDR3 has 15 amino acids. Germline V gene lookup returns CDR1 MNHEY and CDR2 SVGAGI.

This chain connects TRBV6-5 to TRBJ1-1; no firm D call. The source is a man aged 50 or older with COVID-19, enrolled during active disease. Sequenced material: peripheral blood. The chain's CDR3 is CASSYPTAGLTEAFF. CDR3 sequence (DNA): TGTGCCAGCAGTTACCCAACGGCGGGTTTAACTGAAGCTTTCTTT.